This entry lists 5 T cell receptor beta chains sequenced from one sample in a study of monozygotic twins with inflammatory bowel disease. TCRdb re-called the 5' RACE reads; every CDR3 protein appears as one record, without DNA. This repertoire comprises about 200,000 distinct CDR3 sequences; its ten largest clones make up roughly 7.5%. Sequencing used blood. These receptor sequences come from a human donor with ulcerative colitis or Crohn's disease, or a healthy co-twin of an affected twin (not recorded which).

The chain links TRBV5-1 to TRBJ2-3. Germline CDR1 is SGHRS and CDR2 is YFSETQ. The length of the CDR3 is 16 residues. The CDR3 loop is CASSFKAASSTDTQYF.

The chain links TRBV10-3 to TRBJ1-1. The CDR3 is made up of 14 amino acids. Germline V gives CDR1 ENHRY, CDR2 SYGVKD. CDR3 sequence: CAIATTGLNTEAFF.

This chain uses TRBV20-1 with TRBJ1-6; TCRdb's assignment of TRBD1 cannot be checked, as there is no DNA. The CDR3 totals 13 residues. The V gene's germline CDR1 is DFQATT and CDR2 SNEGSKA (reference sequence). CDR3 loop: CSADEGAGSPLHF.

The gene calls are TRBV5-1 and TRBJ2-2; the TCRdb call, TRBD1, lacks DNA for checking. Germline CDR1 and CDR2: SGHRS and YFSETQ. There are 16 residues in the CDR3. CDR3 amino acids: CASSGTGTGNTGELFF.

The J gene is TRBJ1-1, the V gene TRBV11-3; TCRdb calls TRBD1, which cannot be checked without DNA. Germline CDR1 SGHNT, CDR2 YENEEA. The CDR3 runs 17 residues. This CDR3 reads CASSHSEGFAPNTEAFF.